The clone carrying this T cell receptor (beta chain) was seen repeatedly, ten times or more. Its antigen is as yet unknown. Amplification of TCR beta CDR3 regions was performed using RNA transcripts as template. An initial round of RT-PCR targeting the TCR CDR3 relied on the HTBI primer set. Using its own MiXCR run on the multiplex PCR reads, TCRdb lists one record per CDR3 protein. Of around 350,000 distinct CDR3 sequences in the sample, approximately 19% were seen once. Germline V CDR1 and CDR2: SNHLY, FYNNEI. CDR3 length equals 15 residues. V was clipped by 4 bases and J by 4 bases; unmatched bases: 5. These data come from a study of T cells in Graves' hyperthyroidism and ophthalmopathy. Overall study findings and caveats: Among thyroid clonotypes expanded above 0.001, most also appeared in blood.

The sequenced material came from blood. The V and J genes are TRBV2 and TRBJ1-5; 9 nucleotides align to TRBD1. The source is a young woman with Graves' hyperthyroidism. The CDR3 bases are TGTGCCAGCAGTGGGGGACAGGGAGAGAATCAGCCCCAGCATTTT. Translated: CASSGGQGENQPQHF.